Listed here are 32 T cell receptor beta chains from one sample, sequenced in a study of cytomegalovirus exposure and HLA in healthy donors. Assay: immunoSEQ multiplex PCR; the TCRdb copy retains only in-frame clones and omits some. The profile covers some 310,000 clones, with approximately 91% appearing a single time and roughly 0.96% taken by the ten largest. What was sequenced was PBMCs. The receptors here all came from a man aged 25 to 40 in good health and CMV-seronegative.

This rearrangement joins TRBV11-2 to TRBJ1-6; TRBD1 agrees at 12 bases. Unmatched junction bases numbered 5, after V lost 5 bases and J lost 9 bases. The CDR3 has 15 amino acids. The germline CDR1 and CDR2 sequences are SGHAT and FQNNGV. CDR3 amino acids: CASSLGTGGISPLHF. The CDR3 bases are TGTGCCAGCAGCCTCGGGACAGGGGGCATTTCACCCCTCCACTTT.

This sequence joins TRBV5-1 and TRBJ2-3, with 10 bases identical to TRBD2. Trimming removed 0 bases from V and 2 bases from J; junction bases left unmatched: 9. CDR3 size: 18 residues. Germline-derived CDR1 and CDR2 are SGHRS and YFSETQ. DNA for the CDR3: TGCGCCAGCAGCTTGGGAGCTAGCGGGGGCCCTATCACAGATACGCAGTATTTT. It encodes CASSLGASGGPITDTQYF.

CDR3 bases: TGCGCCAGCAGCCCGACAGTAGCAGATACGCAGTATTTT. It codes for CASSPTVADTQYF. The chain links TRBV4-1 to TRBJ2-3; possible D gene TRBD1, 5 bases. The length of the CDR3 is 13 residues. V was clipped by 4 bases and J by 4 bases, with 9 bases between them. Germline V gene sequence: CDR1 MGHRA, CDR2 YSYEKL.

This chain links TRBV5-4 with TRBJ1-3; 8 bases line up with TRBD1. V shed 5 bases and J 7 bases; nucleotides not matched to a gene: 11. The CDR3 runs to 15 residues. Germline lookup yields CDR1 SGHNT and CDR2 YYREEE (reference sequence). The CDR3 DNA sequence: TGTGCCAGCAGTATGAGGACAGGGACGAGGAACACCATATATTTT. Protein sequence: CASSMRTGTRNTIYF.

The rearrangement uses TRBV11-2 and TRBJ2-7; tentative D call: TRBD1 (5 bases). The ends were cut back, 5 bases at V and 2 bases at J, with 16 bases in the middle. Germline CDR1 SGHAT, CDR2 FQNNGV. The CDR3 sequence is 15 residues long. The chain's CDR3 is CASSPRQNTPYEQYF. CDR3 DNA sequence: TGTGCCAGCAGCCCGCGACAGAACACCCCCTACGAGCAGTACTTC.

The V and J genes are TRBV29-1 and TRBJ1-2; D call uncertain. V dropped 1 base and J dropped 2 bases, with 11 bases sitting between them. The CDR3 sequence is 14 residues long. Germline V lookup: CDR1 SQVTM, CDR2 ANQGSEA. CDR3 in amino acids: CSVEGAGLNYGYTF. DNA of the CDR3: TGCAGCGTTGAAGGGGCAGGACTCAACTATGGCTACACCTTC. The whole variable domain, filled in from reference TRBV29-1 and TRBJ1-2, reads SAVISQKPSRDICQRGTSLTIQCQVDSQVTMMFWYRQQPGQSLTLIATANQGSEATYESGFVIDKFPISRPNLTFSTLTVSNMSPEDSSIYLCSVEGAGLNYGYTFGSGTRLTVV.

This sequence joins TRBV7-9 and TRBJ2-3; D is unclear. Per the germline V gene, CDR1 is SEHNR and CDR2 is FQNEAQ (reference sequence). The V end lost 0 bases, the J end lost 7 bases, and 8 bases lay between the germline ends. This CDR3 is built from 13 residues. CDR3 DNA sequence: TGTGCCAGCAGCTTAGCGTTAGAAAATACGCAGTATTTT. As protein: CASSLALENTQYF.

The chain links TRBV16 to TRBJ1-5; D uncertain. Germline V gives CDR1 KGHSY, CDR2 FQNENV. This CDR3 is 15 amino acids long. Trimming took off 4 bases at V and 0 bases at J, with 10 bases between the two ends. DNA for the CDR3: TGTGCCAGCAGCCGAGGGCTTAATAGCAATCAGCCCCAGCATTTT. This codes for CASSRGLNSNQPQHF.

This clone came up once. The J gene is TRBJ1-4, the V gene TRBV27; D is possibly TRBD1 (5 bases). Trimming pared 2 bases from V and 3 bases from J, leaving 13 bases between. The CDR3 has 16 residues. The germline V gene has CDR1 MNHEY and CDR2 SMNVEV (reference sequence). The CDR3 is CASSLTRGIANEKLFF. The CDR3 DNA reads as TGTGCCAGCAGTTTAACAAGGGGCATAGCTAATGAAAAACTGTTTTTT.

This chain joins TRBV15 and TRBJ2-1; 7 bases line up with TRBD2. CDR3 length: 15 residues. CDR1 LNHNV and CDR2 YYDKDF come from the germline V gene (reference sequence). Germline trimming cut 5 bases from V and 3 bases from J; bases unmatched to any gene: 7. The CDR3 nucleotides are TGTGCCACCAGCCCCACGGGCGGGGGCTACAATGAGCAGTTCTTC. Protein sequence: CATSPTGGGYNEQFF. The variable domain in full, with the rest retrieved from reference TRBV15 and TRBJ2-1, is DAMVIQNPRYQVTQFGKPVTLSCSQTLNHNVMYWYQQKSSQAPKLLFHYYDKDFNNEADTPDNFQSRRPNTSFCFLDIRSPGLGDTAMYLCATSPTGGGYNEQFFGPGTRLTVL.

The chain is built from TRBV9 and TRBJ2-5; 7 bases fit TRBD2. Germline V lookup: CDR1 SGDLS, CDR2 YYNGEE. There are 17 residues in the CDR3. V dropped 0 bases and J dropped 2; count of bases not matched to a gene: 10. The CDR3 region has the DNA TGTGCCAGCAGCGTAGGCAGTGGGGGGGTGGTTCAAGAGACCCAGTACTTC. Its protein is CASSVGSGGVVQETQYF.

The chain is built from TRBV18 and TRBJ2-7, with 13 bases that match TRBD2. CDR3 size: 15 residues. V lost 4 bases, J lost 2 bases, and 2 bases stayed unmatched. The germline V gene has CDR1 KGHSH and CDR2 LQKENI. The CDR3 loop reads CASSRLAGGPYEQYF. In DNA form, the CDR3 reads TGTGCCAGCTCACGACTAGCGGGGGGACCCTACGAGCAGTACTTC.

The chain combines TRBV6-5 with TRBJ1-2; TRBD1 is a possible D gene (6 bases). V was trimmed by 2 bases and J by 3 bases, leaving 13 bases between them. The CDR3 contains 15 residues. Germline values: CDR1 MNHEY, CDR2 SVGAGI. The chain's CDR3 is CASSYVTGTYYGYTF. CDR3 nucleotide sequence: TGTGCCAGCAGTTACGTAACAGGGACGTACTATGGCTACACCTTC.

CDR3 protein: CASSITGANWPQHF. In DNA, the CDR3 is TGTGCCAGTAGTATTACAGGGGCAAATTGGCCCCAGCATTTT. The chain combines TRBV19 with TRBJ1-5; 7 nucleotides match TRBD1. This CDR3 region has 14 residues. Germline values: CDR1 LNHDA, CDR2 SQIVND (reference sequence). Trimming removed 3 bases from V and 9 bases from J; junction bases left unmatched: 8.

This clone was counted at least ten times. The CDR3 loop reads CASSLESGYEQYF. CDR3 bases: TGTGCCAGCTCACTGGAGTCGGGGTACGAGCAGTACTTC. The chain recombines TRBV18 with TRBJ2-7, with D possibly matching TRBD2 (5 bases). V lost 4 bases and J lost 4, with 11 bases in between. CDR1 and CDR2 (germline): KGHSH, LQKENI. This CDR3 is built from 13 residues. Based on the CDR3 plus reference TRBV18 and TRBJ2-7, the full variable domain is NAGVMQNPRHLVRRRGQEARLRCSPMKGHSHVYWYRQLPEEGLKFMVYLQKENIIDESGMPKERFSAEFPKEGPSILRIQQVVRGDSAAYFCASSLESGYEQYFGPGTRLTVT.

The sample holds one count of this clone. This CDR3 reads CASSSTGDFSGNTIYF. CDR3 DNA sequence: TGCGCCAGCAGCTCCACAGGGGATTTCTCTGGAAACACCATATATTTT. The chain couples TRBV5-1 to TRBJ1-3, with 7 bases that match TRBD1. CDR1 is SGHRS, CDR2 YFSETQ, per germline. The CDR3 has 16 residues. After removal of 3 bases from V and 0 bases from J, the junction contained 6 bases not matched to a gene.

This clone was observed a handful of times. The CDR3 spells CASRSNSAGPYNEQFF. CDR3 bases: TGCGCCAGCAGATCCAATAGCGCCGGACCTTACAATGAGCAGTTCTTC. The chain carries TRBV10-2 and TRBJ2-1; possibly TRBD2 for D (5 bases). Trimming stripped 6 bases from V and 4 bases from J, with 19 bases between. The CDR3 runs to 16 residues. Germline CDR1 is WSHSY and CDR2 is SAAADI.

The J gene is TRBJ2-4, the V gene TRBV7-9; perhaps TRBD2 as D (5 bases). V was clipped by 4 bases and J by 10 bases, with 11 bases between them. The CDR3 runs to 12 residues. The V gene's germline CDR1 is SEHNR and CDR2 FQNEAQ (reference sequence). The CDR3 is CASSSSRGIQYF. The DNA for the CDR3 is TGTGCCAGCAGCTCCTCCCGGGGTATTCAGTACTTC.

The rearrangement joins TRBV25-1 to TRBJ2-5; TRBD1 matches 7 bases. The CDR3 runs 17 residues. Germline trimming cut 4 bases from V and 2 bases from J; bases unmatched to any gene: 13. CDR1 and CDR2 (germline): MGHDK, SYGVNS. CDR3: CASSGRQGLSPQETQYF. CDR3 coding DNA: TGTGCCAGCAGTGGCCGACAGGGCCTCTCCCCGCAAGAGACCCAGTACTTC.

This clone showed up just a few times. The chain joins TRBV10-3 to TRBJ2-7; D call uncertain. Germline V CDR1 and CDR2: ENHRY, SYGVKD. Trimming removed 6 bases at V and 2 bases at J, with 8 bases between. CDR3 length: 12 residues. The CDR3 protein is CAISPSAYEQYF. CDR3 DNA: TGTGCCATCAGCCCCAGTGCCTACGAGCAGTACTTC.

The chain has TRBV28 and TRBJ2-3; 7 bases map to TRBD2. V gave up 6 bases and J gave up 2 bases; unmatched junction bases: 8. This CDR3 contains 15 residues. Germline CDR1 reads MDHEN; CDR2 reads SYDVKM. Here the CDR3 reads CASRGRGSATDTQYF. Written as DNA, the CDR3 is TGTGCCAGCAGGGGGAGGGGTAGCGCCACAGATACGCAGTATTTT.

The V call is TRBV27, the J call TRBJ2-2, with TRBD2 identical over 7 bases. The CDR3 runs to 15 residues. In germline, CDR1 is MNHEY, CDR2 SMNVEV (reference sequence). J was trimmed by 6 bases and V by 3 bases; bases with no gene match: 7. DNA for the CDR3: TGTGCCAGCAGTTTCGGAGCGGGGTCGGCCGGGGAGCTGTTTTTT. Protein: CASSFGAGSAGELFF.

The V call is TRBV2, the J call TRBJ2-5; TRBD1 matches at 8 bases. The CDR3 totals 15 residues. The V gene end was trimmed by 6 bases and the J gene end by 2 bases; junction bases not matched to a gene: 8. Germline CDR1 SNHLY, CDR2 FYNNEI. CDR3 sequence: CASRTTGVEQETQYF. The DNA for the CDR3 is TGTGCCAGCAGAACGACAGGGGTTGAACAAGAGACCCAGTACTTC.

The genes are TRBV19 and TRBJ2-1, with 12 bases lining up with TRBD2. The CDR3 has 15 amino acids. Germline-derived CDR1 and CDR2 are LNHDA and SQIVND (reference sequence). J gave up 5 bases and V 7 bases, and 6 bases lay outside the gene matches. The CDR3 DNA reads TGTGCCAGTACCCTACTAGCGGGGGGAAACAATGAGCAGTTCTTC. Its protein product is CASTLLAGGNNEQFF.

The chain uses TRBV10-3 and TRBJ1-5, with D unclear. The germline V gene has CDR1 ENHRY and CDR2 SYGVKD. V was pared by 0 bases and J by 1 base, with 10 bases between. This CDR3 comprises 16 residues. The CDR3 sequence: CAISESPTESNQPQHF. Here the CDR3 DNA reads TGTGCCATCAGTGAGTCCCCCACAGAGAGCAATCAGCCCCAGCATTTT.

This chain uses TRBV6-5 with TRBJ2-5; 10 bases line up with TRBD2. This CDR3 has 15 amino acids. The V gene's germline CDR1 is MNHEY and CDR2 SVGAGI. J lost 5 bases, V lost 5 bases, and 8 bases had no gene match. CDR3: CASSTPAGGLETQYF. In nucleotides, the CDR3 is TGTGCCAGCAGTACTCCAGCGGGGGGGCTGGAGACCCAGTACTTC.

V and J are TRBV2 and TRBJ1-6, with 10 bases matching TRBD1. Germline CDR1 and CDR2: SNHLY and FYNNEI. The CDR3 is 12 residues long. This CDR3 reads CADRGDNSPLHF. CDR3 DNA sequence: TGTGCGGACAGGGGGGATAATTCACCCCTCCACTTT.

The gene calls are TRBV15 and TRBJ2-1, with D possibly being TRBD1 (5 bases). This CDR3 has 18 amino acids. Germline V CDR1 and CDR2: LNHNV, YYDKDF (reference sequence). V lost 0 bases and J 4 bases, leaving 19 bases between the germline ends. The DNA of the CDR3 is TGTGCCACCAGCAGAGAAACCGGGTATGGGGCCGGGTACAATGAGCAGTTCTTC. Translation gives CATSRETGYGAGYNEQFF.

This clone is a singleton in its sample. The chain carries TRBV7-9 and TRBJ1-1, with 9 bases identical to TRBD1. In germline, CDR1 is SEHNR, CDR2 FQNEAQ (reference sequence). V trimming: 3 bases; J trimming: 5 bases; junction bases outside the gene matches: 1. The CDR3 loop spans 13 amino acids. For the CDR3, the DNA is TGTGCCAGCAGCTTCGACAGGGGGACTGAAGCTTTCTTT. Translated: CASSFDRGTEAFF. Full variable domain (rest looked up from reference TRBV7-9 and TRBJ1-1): DTGVSQNPRHKITKRGQNVTFRCDPISEHNRLYWYRQTLGQGPEFLTYFQNEAQLEKSRLLSDRFSAERPKGSFSTLEIQRTEQGDSAMYLCASSFDRGTEAFFGQGTRLTVV.

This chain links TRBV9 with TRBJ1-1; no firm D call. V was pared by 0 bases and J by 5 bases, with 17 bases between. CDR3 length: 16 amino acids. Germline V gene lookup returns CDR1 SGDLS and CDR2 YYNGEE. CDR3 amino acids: CASSVGSSGRRTEAFF. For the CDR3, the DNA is TGTGCCAGCAGCGTAGGATCGTCGGGTCGGCGGACTGAAGCTTTCTTT.

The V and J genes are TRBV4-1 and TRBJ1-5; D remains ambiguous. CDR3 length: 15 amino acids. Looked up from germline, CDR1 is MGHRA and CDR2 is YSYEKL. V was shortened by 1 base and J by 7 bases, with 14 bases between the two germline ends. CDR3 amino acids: CASSQAAWSGQPQHF. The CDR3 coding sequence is TGCGCCAGCAGCCAAGCAGCGTGGAGTGGCCAGCCCCAGCATTTT.

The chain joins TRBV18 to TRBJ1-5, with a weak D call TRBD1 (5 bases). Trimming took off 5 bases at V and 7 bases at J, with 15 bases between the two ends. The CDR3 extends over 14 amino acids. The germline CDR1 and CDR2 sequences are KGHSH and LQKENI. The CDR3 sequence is CASSAKGIEQPQHF. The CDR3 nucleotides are TGTGCCAGCTCAGCAAAGGGGATAGAACAGCCCCAGCATTTT.